The next 31 T cell receptor beta chains were all read from a single sample in a study of blood T cell repertoires in COVID-19 (dated by TCRdb to the early 2020s). Library prep was done by the immunoSEQ multiplex PCR assay. TCRdb took this table from immuneACCESS and kept in-frame rearrangements with V and J called. Such tables lack part of the clones; where checked against another copy, unresolved V genes explain under half of the gap, and the rest is unexplained. This sample has 350,000 or so clones in its table, and 92% of those were observed once. Roughly 20% of the sample belongs to the ten largest clones. Source material: PBMCs or T cells enriched from blood (not recorded which). These receptors all stem from a woman between 25 and 40 years old who had recovered from COVID-19.

The chain employs TRBV10-3 and TRBJ1-1; D gene ambiguous. V was trimmed by 11 bases and J by 5 bases, leaving 18 bases between them. CDR1 is ENHRY and CDR2 is SYGVKD in the germline V gene. This CDR3 contains 13 residues. The DNA of the CDR3 is TGTGCCTCCAAACCGGGTCTGGAGACTGAAGCTTTCTTT. Translated: CASKPGLETEAFF.

The CDR3 nucleotides read TGTGCCAGCCGGAGGAGCTCTGGAAACACCATATATTTT. This sequence encodes CASRRSSGNTIYF. The chain joins TRBV7-2 to TRBJ1-3; no reliable D call. Germline-derived CDR1 and CDR2 are SGHTA and FQGNSA. V was shortened by 8 bases and J by 0 bases, with 8 bases between the two germline ends. This CDR3 contains 13 residues.

The chain couples TRBV4-3 to TRBJ2-7; TRBD1 agrees at 11 bases. Germline V gene lookup returns CDR1 LGHNA and CDR2 YSLEER. V gave up 1 base and J gave up 6 bases; unmatched junction bases: 8. This CDR3 is 16 amino acids long. The CDR3 is CASSQVPPGTGGEQYF. Written as DNA, the CDR3 is TGCGCCAGCAGCCAAGTACCCCCGGGGACAGGGGGCGAGCAGTACTTC.

The chain links TRBV7-2 to TRBJ2-3; D might be TRBD2 (6 bases). V was trimmed by 5 bases and J by 2 bases, leaving 14 bases between them. Looked up from germline, CDR1 is SGHTA and CDR2 is FQGNSA. This CDR3 is 15 amino acids long. The CDR3 here is CASSVTGVTTDTQYF. In nucleotides, the CDR3 is TGTGCCAGCAGCGTAACGGGGGTCACCACAGATACGCAGTATTTT.

The chain recombines TRBV4-1 with TRBJ1-4; TRBD1 matches at 7 bases. Unmatched junction bases numbered 7, after V lost 1 base and J lost 8 bases. Germline values: CDR1 MGHRA, CDR2 YSYEKL. This CDR3 spans 15 amino acids. The CDR3 region is CASSQVKGAGEKLFF. The CDR3 DNA reads TGCGCCAGCAGCCAAGTGAAGGGGGCTGGGGAAAAACTGTTTTTT.

The chain uses TRBV5-1 and TRBJ2-2; 14 nucleotides align to TRBD2. Germline V lookup: CDR1 SGHRS, CDR2 YFSETQ. V shed 3 bases, J shed 6 bases, and the junction held 4 bases outside the gene matches. This CDR3 is built from 16 residues. CDR3 protein: CASSWTGLAGAGELFF. The CDR3 region has the DNA TGCGCCAGCAGCTGGACGGGACTAGCGGGAGCCGGGGAGCTGTTTTTT.

The chain has TRBV12-3 or TRBV12-4 and TRBJ2-4, with D uncertain. CDR3 length equals 12 residues. V was shortened by 4 bases and J by 6 bases, with 7 bases between the two germline ends. The CDR3 DNA follows: TGTGCCAGCAGTTACATCACAAACATTCAGTACTTC. Translation: CASSYITNIQYF.

The chain uses TRBV28 and TRBJ1-1, with D possibly TRBD1 on 6 matching bases. The CDR3 is 15 amino acids. V gave up 5 bases and J gave up 0 bases, with 13 bases separating them. In germline, CDR1 is MDHEN, CDR2 SYDVKM. The CDR3 loop is CASSPAGQLNTEAFF. The CDR3 region has the DNA TGTGCCAGCAGTCCCGCTGGACAGCTGAACACTGAAGCTTTCTTT. Using reference TRBV28 and TRBJ1-1 for the parts outside the CDR3, the full variable domain is DVKVTQSSRYLVKRTGEKVFLECVQDMDHENMFWYRQDPGLGLRLIYFSYDVKMKEKGDIPEGYSVSREKKERFSLILESASTNQTSMYLCASSPAGQLNTEAFFGQGTRLTVV.

The chain has TRBV27 and TRBJ1-2; possibly TRBD1 for D (5 bases). The germline V and J ends were trimmed by 6 bases and 4 bases, with 15 bases remaining between them. CDR1 and CDR2 (germline): MNHEY, SMNVEV (reference sequence). The CDR3 contains 14 residues. The CDR3 here is CASSRLQGTYGYTF. The CDR3 DNA sequence: TGTGCCAGCAGCCGCTTGCAGGGAACCTATGGCTACACCTTC.

The V gene is TRBV7-3, the J gene TRBJ2-6; no definite D call. CDR3 length equals 15 residues. Trimming pared 2 bases from V and 2 bases from J, leaving 7 bases between. The germline CDR1 and CDR2 sequences are SGHTA and FQGTGA. The CDR3 protein is CASSLSQTGANVLTF. In DNA, the CDR3 is TGTGCCAGCAGCTTATCACAGACTGGGGCCAACGTCCTGACTTTC. The variable domain in full, with the rest retrieved from reference TRBV7-3 and TRBJ2-6, is GAGVSQTPSNKVTEKGKYVELRCDPISGHTALYWYRQSLGQGPEFLIYFQGTGAADDSGLPNDRFFAVRPEGSVSTLKIQRTERGDSAVYLCASSLSQTGANVLTFGAGSRLTVL.

The genes are TRBV18 and TRBJ1-1; D is perhaps TRBD1 (5 bases). This CDR3 contains 17 residues. V dropped 4 bases and J dropped 0 bases, with 18 bases sitting between them. From germline, CDR1 is KGHSH and CDR2 LQKENI. The DNA for the CDR3 is TGTGCCAGCTCACAGACGTTGGGGGGAGGCATGAACACTGAAGCTTTCTTT. Amino acid sequence: CASSQTLGGGMNTEAFF.

The J gene is TRBJ2-1, the V gene TRBV7-9; 11 bases are a match to TRBD2. This CDR3 spans 16 amino acids. Germline V gene sequence: CDR1 SEHNR, CDR2 FQNEAQ (reference sequence). V lost 5 bases to trimming and J lost 4 bases; unmatched junction nucleotides: 7. The CDR3 protein is CASSPSSGGTYNEQFF. CDR3 bases: TGTGCCAGCAGCCCTTCTAGCGGGGGGACGTACAATGAGCAGTTCTTC.

The chain recombines TRBV5-1 with TRBJ2-1, with 13 nucleotides matching TRBD2. In germline, CDR1 is SGHRS, CDR2 YFSETQ. Trimming removed 0 bases from V and 9 bases from J; junction bases left unmatched: 0. This CDR3 is 14 amino acids long. CDR3 nucleotides: TGCGCCAGCAGCTTGGGGACTAGCGGGAGTGAGCAGTTCTTC. This gives the protein CASSLGTSGSEQFF.

The chain combines TRBV5-5 with TRBJ1-5; 9 bases are a match to TRBD1. V was clipped by 0 bases and J by 6 bases; unmatched bases: 7. This CDR3 is 16 amino acids long. Germline-derived CDR1 and CDR2 are SGHKS and YYEKEE (reference sequence). The CDR3 loop reads CASSLAAQGASQPQHF. CDR3 in DNA: TGTGCCAGCAGCTTGGCCGCACAGGGGGCGAGTCAGCCCCAGCATTTT.

This chain links TRBV28 with TRBJ2-3; D uncertain. The V and J ends lost 6 bases and 1 base respectively, with 11 bases between them. The CDR3 covers 14 residues. Germline-derived CDR1 and CDR2 are MDHEN and SYDVKM. The CDR3 nucleotides are TGTGCCAGCAGCCGCCCTCCGGGCACAGATACGCAGTATTTT. It specifies CASSRPPGTDTQYF.

The V and J genes are TRBV27 and TRBJ2-1, with D perhaps TRBD2 (5 bases). Germline V CDR1 and CDR2: MNHEY, SMNVEV (reference sequence). The CDR3 sequence is 12 residues long. V was pared by 5 bases and J by 7 bases, with 9 bases between. DNA for the CDR3: TGTGCCAGCAGTCCCCCGGGGAATGAGCAGTTCTTC. This sequence encodes CASSPPGNEQFF.

The rearrangement links TRBV28 to TRBJ2-7, with D hard to call. Germline V gene sequence: CDR1 MDHEN, CDR2 SYDVKM. CDR3 length: 15 amino acids. Trimming took 6 bases from V and 1 from J, leaving 16 bases between them. The CDR3 region has the DNA TGTGCCAGCAGCAACCCGGCCCTAGGATCCTACGAGCAGTACTTC. The encoded protein is CASSNPALGSYEQYF.

The gene calls are TRBV5-6 and TRBJ1-2, with 8 bases identical to TRBD1. In germline, CDR1 is SGHDT, CDR2 YYEEEE. V lost 4 bases and J lost 6; bases outside the gene matches: 17. This CDR3 has 17 residues. CDR3 in amino acids: CASSLTSGQGGFDGYTF. DNA for the CDR3: TGTGCCAGCAGCCTCACTTCCGGACAGGGAGGATTTGATGGCTACACCTTC.

There are a few counts of this clone. V is TRBV28 and J is TRBJ1-2; 7 bases agree with TRBD1. The V and J ends lost 6 bases and 5 bases, in that order; junction bases with no gene match: 15. This CDR3 spans 16 amino acids. Germline V gene data show CDR1 as MDHEN and CDR2 as SYDVKM. For the CDR3, the DNA is TGTGCCAGCAGCTCAGACGGACAGGTCCCGAGGTATGGCTACACCTTC. As protein: CASSSDGQVPRYGYTF.

This clone was recorded only once. The chain joins TRBV27 to TRBJ1-2; 9 bases align to TRBD1. The CDR3 is 14 residues long. V was pared by 6 bases and J by 4 bases, with 6 bases of the junction left unmatched. CDR1 MNHEY and CDR2 SMNVEV come from the germline V gene (reference sequence). In nucleotides, the CDR3 is TGTGCCAGCAGGCAGGACAGGGGCCCCTATGGCTACACCTTC. Protein: CASRQDRGPYGYTF.

The V gene is TRBV2, the J gene TRBJ1-6; weak D call: TRBD1 (6 bases). V lost 4 bases, J lost 9 bases, and 13 bases lay in between. Germline V gene lookup returns CDR1 SNHLY and CDR2 FYNNEI. This CDR3 has 14 residues. The DNA of the CDR3 is TGTGCCAGCAGTGCCTCCAGGGGCCGTTCACCCCTCCACTTT. The encoded protein is CASSASRGRSPLHF.

The gene calls are TRBV24-1 and TRBJ2-3; D remains ambiguous. Trimming stripped 3 bases from V and 4 bases from J, with 19 bases between. The germline CDR1 and CDR2 sequences are KGHDR and SFDVKD. The CDR3 contains 17 residues. The CDR3 nucleotides read TGTGCCACCAGTGATCCGACCTCCCCGACAACTGCAGATACGCAGTATTTT. Its translation: CATSDPTSPTTADTQYF.

Comment on this clone: The same CDR3 is also encoded by other DNA sequences in this sample. V is TRBV7-2 and J is TRBJ2-2; the match to TRBD1 covers 7 bases. J gave up 3 bases and V 1 base, and 2 bases lay outside the gene matches. Germline V gene sequence: CDR1 SGHTA, CDR2 FQGNSA. This CDR3 is built from 15 residues. CDR3 sequence: CASSLGQGDTGELFF. For the CDR3, the DNA is TGTGCCAGCAGCTTAGGACAGGGAGACACCGGGGAGCTGTTTTTT.

The rearrangement uses TRBV27 and TRBJ2-1; 9 bases agree with TRBD2. The germline V gene encodes CDR1 MNHEY and CDR2 SMNVEV (reference sequence). The CDR3 runs 16 residues. Trimming took 3 bases from V and 5 from J; bases not matched to a gene: 8. Written as DNA, the CDR3 is TGTGCCAGCAGTTTCATGGCGGGACTAGCTAACAATGAGCAGTTCTTC. Protein sequence: CASSFMAGLANNEQFF.

The chain recombines TRBV6-2 or TRBV6-3 with TRBJ1-5, with D tentatively TRBD1 (5 bases). V lost 6 bases and J lost 0, with 15 bases in between. CDR1 and CDR2 from the germline V gene are MNHEY and SVGEGT. This CDR3 is 16 amino acids long. CDR3 nucleotide sequence: TGTGCCAGCAGCCAAATGCCCGACAGTAGCAATCAGCCCCAGCATTTT. The encoded protein is CASSQMPDSSNQPQHF.

This clone appeared a single time. The V call is TRBV7-9, the J call TRBJ1-5; perhaps TRBD1 as D (5 bases). The V gene lost 2 bases and the J gene lost 5 bases, with 7 bases spanning the gap. The CDR3 consists of 13 residues. CDR1 is SEHNR and CDR2 is FQNEAQ in the germline V gene (reference sequence). CDR3 sequence: CASSLTGDQPQHF. The CDR3 nucleotides are TGTGCCAGCAGCTTAACAGGAGATCAGCCCCAGCATTTT.

A few counts support this clone. The chain recombines TRBV2 with TRBJ2-7; TRBD1 aligns across 7 bases. There are 14 residues in the CDR3. V was clipped by 8 bases and J by 3 bases; unmatched bases: 10. In germline, CDR1 is SNHLY, CDR2 FYNNEI. CDR3 loop: CASVFAGGRYEQYF. Written as DNA, the CDR3 is TGTGCCAGCGTCTTTGCAGGGGGACGCTACGAGCAGTACTTC.

The chain has TRBV18 and TRBJ1-3; D is undetermined. CDR1 and CDR2 (germline): KGHSH, LQKENI. The CDR3 runs 14 residues. Between the trimmed V and J ends, which lost 3 bases and 4 bases, there was a span of 10 bases. CDR3 DNA sequence: TGTGCCAGCTCACCGACCGAGGCGGGAAACACCATATATTTT. Translating it yields CASSPTEAGNTIYF.

J is TRBJ2-7 and V is TRBV6-6; D may be TRBD2 (7 bases). This CDR3 contains 15 residues. Trimming left V 5 bases short and J 4 bases short, with 18 bases between. Germline V gene lookup returns CDR1 MNHNY and CDR2 SVGAGI (reference sequence). The CDR3 nucleotides read TGTGCCAGCAGTCGGGGGGCGGAGGTGAGGTACGAGCAGTACTTC. Its protein is CASSRGAEVRYEQYF.

The V call is TRBV15, the J call TRBJ1-1, with D uncertain. Germline assignment: CDR1 LNHNV and CDR2 YYDKDF (reference sequence). The CDR3 extends over 14 amino acids. V dropped 0 bases and J dropped 1 base, with 6 bases sitting between them. The CDR3 nucleotides read TGTGCCACCAGCAGAGAACGAGGGAACACTGAAGCTTTCTTT. Translating gives CATSRERGNTEAFF.

The gene calls are TRBV13 and TRBJ1-1; D unclear. Trimming pared 1 base from V and 3 bases from J, leaving 6 bases between. From germline, CDR1 is PRHDT and CDR2 FYEKMQ (reference sequence). The CDR3 has 13 amino acids. CDR3 nucleotides: TGTGCCAGCAGCTTAGCGAGGGACACTGAAGCTTTCTTT. Residues: CASSLARDTEAFF.